This T cell receptor (beta chain) comes out of a study of vaccination and CD4 T cells after COVID-19. Background on the study: Each of the control cultures got a CEFX pool, an HIV-1 Nef pool, or no peptide.

Germline loops: CDR1 MNHEY, CDR2 SMNVEV (reference sequence). CDR3 length: 15 residues. V lost 5 bases and J lost 3, with 15 bases in between. Note on this clonotype: Its cognate antigen is unknown.

The treatment was: roughly 10-day PBMC culture with coronavirus spike peptide pools or control peptides (ViraFEST assay). On days 3 and 7, half the medium was swapped for fresh IL-2-containing medium. Researchers used the Oncomine TCR Beta short-read assay to sequence DNA from cultured CD4+ T cells. The authors extracted genomic DNA from cultured CD4+ T cells. TCRdb re-analysed the PCR reads in MiXCR, keeping a single row per CDR3 protein. This table holds several thousand distinct CDR3 sequences, approximately 48% found once. The receptor was isolated from a human donor who had recovered from COVID-19. J is TRBJ2-3 and V is TRBV27, with D perhaps being TRBD1 or TRBD2 (6 bases each). Sequencing was done on a sample of CD4+ T cells from blood, cultured in vitro. Here the CDR3 DNA reads TGTGCCAGCAGTCCCCTGGAAGGGGGGACAGATACGCAGTATTTT. Translation: CASSPLEGGTDTQYF.